This is a list of T cell receptor beta chains from one sample in a study of response to subunit inactivated influenza vaccine. TCRdb redid the calling of the RT-PCR reads with MiXCR, one entry per CDR3 protein. This table has a few hundred thousand distinct CDR3 sequences, approximately 15% appearing once. The sequenced sample was PBMCs from blood, obtained less than 13 days after vaccination. These receptors came from a man aged 45-60 years who received an inactivated influenza vaccine. Each CDR3 is given with its conserved first and last residue. D genes are given only for firm matches. Rows may omit the clone size; those that give it use once, few, many or a size class.

>TRBJ2-7|TRBV18|13|.|few
TGTGCCAGCACTGGACAGTCTGACGGCGAGCAGTACTTC
CASTGQSDGEQYF
>TRBJ2-7|TRBV7-9|17|TRBD1|.
TGTGCCAGCAGCTGGGACAGGGGGCTTTTCTCCTCCTACGAGCAGTACTTC
CASSWDRGLFSSYEQYF
>TRBJ1-4|TRBV5-1|16|.|few
TGCGCCAGCAGCCCGCGGGACGGACGGCCTAATGAAAAACTGTTTTTT
CASSPRDGRPNEKLFF
>TRBJ1-6|TRBV20-1|18|TRBD1|few
TGCAGTGCTAGAGGACAGGGGGCCACTAGCTCCTATAATTCACCCCTCCACTTT
CSARGQGATSSYNSPLHF
>TRBJ2-1|TRBV12-3/TRBV12-4|18|TRBD2|.
TGTGCCAGCACTTTATGGCTCGGGCTAGCGGGGAGGAGGGGTGAGCAGTTCTTC
CASTLWLGLAGRRGEQFF
>TRBJ2-1|TRBV4-3|18|TRBD2|.
TGCGCCAGCAGCCAAGATTTCCGTCGCGGGAGCTCCTACAATGAGCAGTTCTTC
CASSQDFRRGSSYNEQFF
>TRBJ2-1|TRBV12-3/TRBV12-4|17|TRBD2|many
TGTGCCAGCAGCCGACGGACTAGCGGGAGCCGGTGGGGTGAGCAGTTCTTC
CASSRRTSGSRWGEQFF
>TRBJ2-7|TRBV27|15|TRBD1|.
TGTGCCAGCAGTTTCGGACAGGCCTTTACTTACGAGCAGTACTTC
CASSFGQAFTYEQYF
>TRBJ2-7|TRBV20-1|13|.|.
TGCAGTGCCGCCCTGGGACCGACCTACGAGCAGTACTTC
CSAALGPTYEQYF
>TRBJ1-1|TRBV5-1|15|.|many
TGCGCCAGCAGCAGGGCCCTTACAGCGAACACTGAAGCTTTCTTT
CASSRALTANTEAFF
>TRBJ1-6|TRBV4-3|15|.|.
TGCGCCAGCAGCCAAGATTTGACAGTTCCCGGGCCCCTCCACTTT
CASSQDLTVPGPLHF
>TRBJ2-7|TRBV12-3/TRBV12-4|12|.|.
TGTGCCAGCAGTTTCTTCGGATACGAGCAGTACTTC
CASSFFGYEQYF